This passage covers 11 T cell receptor beta chains from one sample sequenced in a study of cytomegalovirus exposure and HLA in healthy donors. PCR was performed using 60 Vbeta and 13 Jbeta primers. Measured with immunoSEQ multiplex PCR; TCRdb has only the in-frame clones, and not every one. The sample has 180,000 or so clones, more than 65% seen once. Material: PBMCs. These receptor sequences come from a woman aged 25 to 39 in good health and CMV-seropositive.

V gene TRBV5-3 combines with J gene TRBJ2-3; 11 positions match TRBD2. TRBV5-3 is identified as an open reading frame with a role that is uncertain. The CDR3 is 17 amino acids. The junction had 13 bases not matched to a gene; V was cut back by 4 bases and J by 6 bases. The CDR3: CARSLTGLAEPGDTQYF. The CDR3 DNA is TGTGCCAGAAGCCTTACGGGACTAGCGGAGCCTGGGGATACGCAGTATTTT.

This clone occurred once. This chain uses TRBV6-1 with TRBJ2-7; D gene unclear. Trimming removed 4 bases from V and 0 bases from J, with 13 bases in between. The CDR3 is made up of 15 amino acids. Germline loops: CDR1 MNHNS, CDR2 SASEGT. The CDR3 sequence: CASSAVLESSYEQYF. For the CDR3, the DNA is TGTGCCAGCAGTGCGGTTCTTGAGAGCTCCTACGAGCAGTACTTC.

The CDR3, as DNA: TGTGCCAGCACCCCGAGACAGGGTAATTCACCCCTCCACTTT. This sequence encodes CASTPRQGNSPLHF. This chain joins TRBV6-1 and TRBJ1-6, with 7 bases that match TRBD1. After removal of 7 bases from V and 6 bases from J, the junction contained 6 bases not matched to a gene. The CDR3 is made up of 14 amino acids. Germline loops: CDR1 MNHNS, CDR2 SASEGT.

This clone was counted a single time. This chain joins TRBV7-2 and TRBJ2-1, with 8 bases aligning to TRBD2. This CDR3 has 17 amino acids. Germline values: CDR1 SGHTA, CDR2 FQGNSA. The ends lost 0 bases at V and 7 bases at J; junction bases unmatched: 11. As DNA, the CDR3 is TGTGCCAGCAGCTTAGCGCAAGGGACGGGGGGGCCTAATGAGCAGTTCTTC. Its protein product is CASSLAQGTGGPNEQFF.

The rearrangement joins TRBV5-1 to TRBJ2-1; possible D gene TRBD2, 6 bases. Trimming took off 0 bases at V and 8 bases at J, with 6 bases between the two ends. Per germline, CDR1 SGHRS and CDR2 YFSETQ. The CDR3 runs 12 residues. The CDR3: CASSLGLDEQFF. CDR3 in DNA: TGCGCCAGCAGCTTGGGACTAGATGAGCAGTTCTTC. Looking up the rest from reference TRBV5-1 and TRBJ2-1 gives the full variable domain: KAGVTQTPRYLIKTRGQQVTLSCSPISGHRSVSWYQQTPGQGLQFLFEYFSETQRNKGNFPGRFSGRQFSNSRSEMNVSTLELGDSALYLCASSLGLDEQFFGPGTRLTVL.

Here the CDR3 DNA reads TGTGCCAGCAGTGAGTCTCTACTAGCGGGGGCGAACACCGGGGAGCTGTTTTTT. Its protein product is CASSESLLAGANTGELFF. This chain joins TRBV2 and TRBJ2-2; TRBD2 agrees at 11 bases. V shed 3 bases, J shed 0 bases, and the junction held 6 bases outside the gene matches. There are 18 residues in the CDR3. Germline V gene sequence: CDR1 SNHLY, CDR2 FYNNEI.

This rearrangement joins TRBV7-3 to TRBJ2-1; possible D gene TRBD2, 5 bases. Germline V CDR1 and CDR2: SGHTA, FQGTGA. The CDR3 consists of 15 residues. Trimming cost V 1 base and J 1 base, with 8 bases left between them. CDR3 in DNA: TGTGCCAGCAGCTTAAGCGCGGGTTCCTACAATGAGCAGTTCTTC. Translated: CASSLSAGSYNEQFF.

The rearrangement joins TRBV11-1 to TRBJ1-1, with D possibly being TRBD1 (6 bases). This CDR3 has 16 amino acids. Germline V gene data show CDR1 as SGHAT and CDR2 as FQDESV (reference sequence). Trimming shortened V by 0 bases and J by 1 base, and 12 bases separated the two germline ends. This CDR3 reads CASSLAYRAGNTEAFF. CDR3 coding DNA: TGTGCCAGCAGCTTAGCCTACAGGGCCGGGAACACTGAAGCTTTCTTT.

The chain combines TRBV7-2 with TRBJ2-7, with 8 bases fitting TRBD1. The CDR3 loop spans 16 amino acids. The germline V gene encodes CDR1 SGHTA and CDR2 FQGNSA. Trimming removed 2 bases from V and 0 bases from J; junction bases left unmatched: 6. The DNA of the CDR3 is TGTGCCAGCAGCTTACGAACAGGGGGAAGCTCCTACGAGCAGTACTTC. This translates into CASSLRTGGSSYEQYF. Combining the CDR3 with reference TRBV7-2 and TRBJ2-7 gives the whole variable domain GAGVSQSPSNKVTEKGKDVELRCDPISGHTALYWYRQSLGQGLEFLIYFQGNSAPDKSGLPSDRFSAERTGGSVSTLTIQRTQQEDSAVYLCASSLRTGGSSYEQYFGPGTRLTVT.

The chain links TRBV27 to TRBJ2-3; D not resolved. Germline V lookup: CDR1 MNHEY, CDR2 SMNVEV (reference sequence). CDR3 length: 15 amino acids. Trimming cost V 8 bases and J 0 bases, with 15 bases left between them. CDR3 residues: CASCLDSPSTDTQYF. The CDR3 DNA is TGTGCCAGCTGCCTTGACTCACCAAGCACAGATACGCAGTATTTT.

This CDR3 reads CASSEVRAYNEQFF. DNA for the CDR3: TGTGCCAGCAGTGAAGTGAGGGCCTACAATGAGCAGTTCTTC. V is TRBV6-1 and J is TRBJ2-1; TRBD2 might be the D (5 bases). V lost 1 base, J lost 2 bases, and 6 bases lay in between. Looked up from germline, CDR1 is MNHNS and CDR2 is SASEGT. The length of the CDR3 is 14 residues.